This TCR beta chain was sequenced for a study of patients and donors after allogeneic stem cell transplantation. CDR1 and CDR2 (germline): SGHRS, YFSETQ. Trimming cost V 0 bases and J 0 bases, with 13 bases left between them. The CDR3 runs to 16 residues. TCRdb reprocessed the RT-PCR reads via MiXCR and lists one record per CDR3 protein. The data hold 390,000 or so distinct CDR3 sequences, with roughly 17% observed a single time. The sequence was obtained from a human donor who was either an allogeneic HSCT recipient or a stem cell or donor lymphocyte infusion donor (not recorded which). It is not recorded whose cells these are; they may come from a transplant donor. The rearrangement links TRBV5-1 to TRBJ2-7, with D maybe TRBD2 (6 bases). Sequenced: blood, either unsorted or a sorted T cell fraction (not recorded which). This CDR3 is CASSLVRGGSSYEQYF. The DNA of the CDR3 is TGCGCCAGCAGCTTGGTCCGGGGAGGTAGCTCCTACGAGCAGTACTTC.